The 25 T cell receptor beta chains reported below all come from one sample, sequenced in a study of glioma-infiltrating T cells (TCRdb year 2016). TCRdb shows the sequencer as Illumina MiSeq. The iRepertoire nested amplicon-rescue multiplex PCR (arm-PCR) platform was used to amplify TCR alpha and beta CDR3 regions from RNA. TCRdb took the public reads, trimmed them with fastp at Q25, ran MiXCR for clone calling and kept in-frame beta chains. Each record represents a unique CDR3 protein, reported with the most common genes and DNA among its rows. The sample table records about 380,000 distinct CDR3 sequences; 35% to 45% of these occur just once. Around 12% of the sample is taken by the ten largest. The sequencing sample was made of glioma tissue, nonneoplastic brain tissue, or PBMCs (not recorded which). Receptors originate from a human donor with low-grade glioma or glioblastoma, undergoing nonglioma brain surgery, or in good health (not recorded which).

Comments on this clonotype: The junction differs from germline at one of its ends, possibly a read error. This sequence joins TRBV27 and TRBJ2-6, with D possibly matching TRBD1 (5 bases). This CDR3 comprises 17 residues. Per germline, CDR1 MNHEY and CDR2 SMNVEV (reference sequence). Here the CDR3 DNA reads TGTGCCAGCAGCCCAATCCCCCTGGGCTCTGGGGCCAACGTCCAGACTTTC. It specifies CASSPIPLGSGANVQTF.

This clonotype has just a few counts. The chain employs TRBV7-2 and TRBJ2-7; D is possibly TRBD1 (5 bases). The CDR3 is made up of 11 amino acids. V dropped 3 bases and J dropped 10 bases, with 10 bases sitting between them. Germline CDR1 is SGHTA and CDR2 is FQGNSA. The CDR3 DNA follows: TGTGCCAGCAGCTTCGACAGTTATCAGTACTTC. Its protein product is CASSFDSYQYF. The whole variable domain, filled in from reference TRBV7-2 and TRBJ2-7, reads GAGVSQSPSNKVTEKGKDVELRCDPISGHTALYWYRQSLGQGLEFLIYFQGNSAPDKSGLPSDRFSAERTGGSVSTLTIQRTQQEDSAVYLCASSFDSYQYFGPGTRLTVT.

This clonotype appeared many times. J is TRBJ2-1 and V is TRBV6-2 or TRBV6-3; maybe TRBD2 (5 bases). Looked up from germline, CDR1 is MNHEY and CDR2 is SVGEGT. Trimming shortened V by 4 bases and J by 3 bases, and 10 bases separated the two germline ends. The CDR3 is 14 residues long. CDR3 nucleotide sequence: TGTGCCAGCAGTTGGTCGGGAAGCTACAATGAGCAGTTCTTC. Amino acids: CASSWSGSYNEQFF.

Regarding this clonotype: Possible read error: a much larger clone is one base away. The chain employs TRBV20-1 and TRBJ2-1; perhaps TRBD1 as D (6 bases). Germline CDR1 DFQATT, CDR2 SNEGSKA (reference sequence). This CDR3 is 17 amino acids long. The CDR3 protein is CSARSLSWGQAYNKQFF. CDR3 nucleotide sequence: TGCAGTGCTAGATCGCTGTCGTGGGGACAAGCCTACAATAAGCAGTTCTTC.

This clonotype was counted a few times. The chain uses TRBV28 and TRBJ2-1; possibly TRBD1 or TRBD2 for D (7 bases each). The V end lost 3 bases, the J end lost 3 bases, and 15 bases lay between the germline ends. The CDR3 loop spans 16 amino acids. The germline V gene has CDR1 MDHEN and CDR2 SYDVKM. CDR3 sequence reads: CASSFGGRGLYNEQFF. In nucleotides, the CDR3 is TGTGCCAGCAGTTTCGGAGGGAGGGGGCTCTACAATGAGCAGTTCTTC.

This clonotype was observed many times. The rearrangement links TRBV7-2 to TRBJ1-2, with D perhaps matching TRBD1 (6 bases). The CDR3 is 14 residues long. Germline V gene sequence: CDR1 SGHTA, CDR2 FQGNSA. Trimming pared 4 bases from V and 5 bases from J, leaving 14 bases between. CDR3 protein: CASSSRTALYGYTF. In DNA form, the CDR3 reads TGTGCCAGCAGCTCTAGGACAGCATTATATGGCTACACCTTC. Using reference TRBV7-2 and TRBJ1-2 for the parts outside the CDR3, the full variable domain is GAGVSQSPSNKVTEKGKDVELRCDPISGHTALYWYRQSLGQGLEFLIYFQGNSAPDKSGLPSDRFSAERTGGSVSTLTIQRTQQEDSAVYLCASSSRTALYGYTFGSGTRLTVV.

The rearrangement links TRBV6-1 to TRBJ2-2, with TRBD2 as a possible D gene (5 bases). The germline V gene has CDR1 MNHNS and CDR2 SASEGT. The CDR3 consists of 15 residues. Trimming took 5 bases from V and 5 from J, leaving 15 bases between them. For the CDR3, the DNA is TGTGCCAGCAGTCTAGATCTGAGCGGTACCGGGGAGCTGTTTTTT. Encoded protein: CASSLDLSGTGELFF.

In regard to this clonotype: A much bigger clone sits one base away, suggesting this may be a read error. This chain uses TRBV7-2 with TRBJ1-1; D not certain. CDR1 is SGHTA and CDR2 is FQGNSA in the germline V gene. Trimming took off 6 bases at V and 0 bases at J, with 11 bases between the two ends. The CDR3 sequence is 14 residues long. CDR3 sequence reads: CASSWESMNTEAFF. CDR3 bases: TGTGCCAGCAGTTGGGAAAGCATGAACACTGAAGCTTTCTTT.

The chain has TRBV3-1 and TRBJ2-7; maybe TRBD2 (5 bases). This CDR3 is 14 amino acids long. Trimming removed 4 bases from V and 2 bases from J, with 12 bases in between. CDR1 LGHDT and CDR2 YNNKEL come from the germline V gene (reference sequence). The CDR3 sequence: CASSPGFQPYEQYF. The CDR3 region has the DNA TGTGCCAGCAGCCCGGGGTTTCAGCCCTACGAGCAGTACTTC.

The chain has TRBV12-3 or TRBV12-4 and TRBJ2-1; 8 bases line up with TRBD1. The CDR3 is made up of 14 amino acids. The junction had 8 bases not matched to a gene; V was cut back by 6 bases and J by 7 bases. In DNA, the CDR3 is TGTGCCAGCAGGGTACAGGGGGACGTAAATGAGCAGTTCTTC. Its protein product is CASRVQGDVNEQFF.

In its sample, this clonotype was seen a few times. J is TRBJ1-1 and V is TRBV5-1, with 8 bases aligning to TRBD1. V was clipped by 3 bases and J by 0 bases; unmatched bases: 4. CDR1 SGHRS and CDR2 YFSETQ come from the germline V gene. The CDR3 contains 15 residues. CDR3 sequence reads: CASSWTGNLNTEAFF. The CDR3 DNA reads TGCGCCAGCAGCTGGACAGGGAACTTGAACACTGAAGCTTTCTTT.

This clonotype was counted a single time. V gene TRBV2 combines with J gene TRBJ2-2; no firm D call. V lost 7 bases to trimming and J lost 2 bases, with 17 bases between them. This CDR3 has 16 residues. CDR1 is SNHLY and CDR2 is FYNNEI in the germline V gene. CDR3 sequence: CASTDLQGINTGELFF. In DNA form, the CDR3 reads TGTGCCAGCACCGACCTACAAGGGATTAACACCGGGGAGCTGTTTTTT. The full variable domain, rest sourced from reference TRBV2 and TRBJ2-2, is EPEVTQTPSHQVTQMGQEVILRCVPISNHLYFYWYRQILGQKVEFLVSFYNNEISEKSEIFDDQFSVERPDGSNFTLKIRSTKLEDSAMYFCASTDLQGINTGELFFGEGSRLTVL.

This clonotype occurred once. Here the CDR3 omits its conserved ending phenylalanine or tryptophan, so a read error is the likely source. CDR3: CANIPRWADYSNQPQHC. Here the CDR3 DNA reads TGTGCCAACATCCCCCGGTGGGCAGACTATAGCAATCAGCCCCAGCATTGT. The J gene is TRBJ1-5, the V gene TRBV6-1; no reliable D call. There are 17 residues in the CDR3. Germline CDR1 MNHNS, CDR2 SASEGT. V was cut by 10 bases and J by 0 bases, with 22 bases left in between.

There are a few counts of this clonotype. The gene calls are TRBV15 and TRBJ1-2; no clear D. Germline CDR1 is LNHNV and CDR2 is YYDKDF (reference sequence). The ends were cut back, 4 bases at V and 4 bases at J, with 16 bases in the middle. The CDR3 runs 15 residues. DNA of the CDR3: TGTGCCACCAGCAAAATCCCCGGCCGGCTCTATGGCTACACCTTC. Protein sequence: CATSKIPGRLYGYTF.

This clonotype has a handful of counts. J is TRBJ1-1 and V is TRBV7-2, with D perhaps TRBD1 (5 bases). V lost 3 bases, J lost 5 bases, and 10 bases lay in between. This CDR3 has 13 amino acids. Germline lookup yields CDR1 SGHTA and CDR2 FQGNSA. CDR3 in amino acids: CASSFSRQTEAFF. DNA of the CDR3: TGTGCCAGCAGCTTCTCTCGACAGACTGAAGCTTTCTTT.

Turning to this clonotype: A much larger clone differs by one base, so this may be a read error. The chain recombines TRBV25-1 with TRBJ2-1; possibly TRBD1 for D (5 bases). Trimming removed 5 bases from V and 9 bases from J, with 17 bases in between. From germline, CDR1 is MGHDK and CDR2 SYGVNS. CDR3 size: 14 residues. In nucleotides, the CDR3 is TGTGCCAGCAGTCCCTCGACAGATATGAGTGAGCAGTTCTTC. This gives the protein CASSPSTDMSEQFF. Full variable domain (remainder filled in from reference TRBV25-1 and TRBJ2-1): EADIYQTPRYLVIGTGKKITLECSQTMGHDKMYWYQQDPGMELHLIHYSYGVNSTEKGDLSSESTVSRIRTEHFPLTLESARPSHTSQYLCASSPSTDMSEQFFGPGTRLTVL.

In its sample, this clonotype was seen many times. This sequence joins TRBV4-2 and TRBJ1-1; no firm D call. The V gene's germline CDR1 is LGHNA and CDR2 YNFKEQ. The CDR3 contains 14 residues. Deletions cut 3 bases from V and 3 bases from J, with 11 bases between. In DNA form, the CDR3 reads TGTGCCAGCAGCCAGGGCGGTTACGACACTGAAGCTTTCTTT. Amino acid sequence: CASSQGGYDTEAFF.

The sample holds many counts of this clonotype. V and J are TRBV27 and TRBJ2-7; TRBD2 is a possible D gene (6 bases). CDR1 is MNHEY and CDR2 is SMNVEV in the germline V gene (reference sequence). This CDR3 spans 14 amino acids. Trimming shortened V by 8 bases and J by 2 bases, and 16 bases separated the two germline ends. In nucleotides, the CDR3 is TGTGCCAGCTCGTTCGCGGGGCCCACCTACGAGCAGTACTTC. It yields the protein CASSFAGPTYEQYF.

On this clonotype itself: The conserved phenylalanine or tryptophan is not found at the CDR3 terminus, so this likely reflects a read error. The DNA is left out, because the CDR3 cannot be placed on it with certainty; the CDR3 is given as TCRdb lists it. This chain uses TRBV28 with TRBJ1-2; the table assigns TRBD1, which was not confirmed against the DNA. Including both end residues, the CDR3 is 14 amino acids long. Per germline, CDR1 MDHEN and CDR2 SYDVKM. The CDR3 loop reads CAIRQRGSGYGDNV.

This clonotype was observed a few times. The J gene is TRBJ2-5, the V gene TRBV3-1; D perhaps matches TRBD2 (5 bases). The CDR3 consists of 15 residues. Germline assignment: CDR1 LGHDT and CDR2 YNNKEL (reference sequence). V was shortened by 4 bases and J by 0 bases, with 12 bases between the two germline ends. The DNA for the CDR3 is TGTGCCAGCAGCCCCGAGGGATGGTACCAAGAGACCCAGTACTTC. This encodes CASSPEGWYQETQYF.

The sample holds a few counts of this clonotype. This chain connects TRBV6-1 to TRBJ1-1, with D unresolved. This CDR3 has 15 residues. Trimming pared 6 bases from V and 5 bases from J, leaving 19 bases between. CDR1 MNHNS and CDR2 SASEGT come from the germline V gene. CDR3 nucleotides: TGTGCCAGCAGCCCAGAATATGAGGGAAGGACTGAAGCTTTCTTT. Amino acid sequence: CASSPEYEGRTEAFF.

In the case of this clonotype: This may stem from a read error, because a much larger clone lies one nucleotide away. This chain uses TRBV6-2 or TRBV6-3 with TRBJ1-3; 7 bases align to TRBD1. CDR3 length equals 15 residues. Germline CDR1 reads MNHEY; CDR2 reads SVGEGT. The CDR3 bases are TGTGCCAGCAGGAGGACAGGCGGCTCTGGAAACAACATATATTTT. Protein product: CASRRTGGSGNNIYF.

The rearrangement links TRBV28 to TRBJ1-1, with a tentative D call TRBD1 (6 bases). Germline loops: CDR1 MDHEN, CDR2 SYDVKM. This CDR3 region has 15 residues. Trimming removed 6 bases from V and 0 bases from J, with 14 bases in between. The CDR3 coding sequence is TGTGCCAGCAGCGGTTCAGGGGCCATGAACACTGAAGCTTTCTTT. It translates to CASSGSGAMNTEAFF. Full variable domain (remainder filled in from reference TRBV28 and TRBJ1-1): DVKVTQSSRYLVKRTGEKVFLECVQDMDHENMFWYRQDPGLGLRLIYFSYDVKMKEKGDIPEGYSVSREKKERFSLILESASTNQTSMYLCASSGSGAMNTEAFFGQGTRLTVV.

This chain uses TRBV5-1 with TRBJ2-5; 9 bases map to TRBD1. The length of the CDR3 is 14 residues. The V and J ends lost 4 bases and 4 bases, in that order; junction bases with no gene match: 5. The germline gives CDR1 SGHRS, CDR2 YFSETQ. Written as DNA, the CDR3 is TGCGCCAGCAGCGCGGGACAGGGAGCAGAGACCCAGTACTTC. Amino acids: CASSAGQGAETQYF.

The J gene is TRBJ2-1, the V gene TRBV18; 9 bases agree with TRBD2. J was trimmed by 1 base and V by 0 bases; bases with no gene match: 4. Germline-derived CDR1 and CDR2 are KGHSH and LQKENI. The CDR3 loop spans 17 amino acids. CDR3 DNA sequence: TGTGCCAGCTCACCACCGGGCAGCGGGAGGTCCTACAATGAGCAGTTCTTC. Translated: CASSPPGSGRSYNEQFF.